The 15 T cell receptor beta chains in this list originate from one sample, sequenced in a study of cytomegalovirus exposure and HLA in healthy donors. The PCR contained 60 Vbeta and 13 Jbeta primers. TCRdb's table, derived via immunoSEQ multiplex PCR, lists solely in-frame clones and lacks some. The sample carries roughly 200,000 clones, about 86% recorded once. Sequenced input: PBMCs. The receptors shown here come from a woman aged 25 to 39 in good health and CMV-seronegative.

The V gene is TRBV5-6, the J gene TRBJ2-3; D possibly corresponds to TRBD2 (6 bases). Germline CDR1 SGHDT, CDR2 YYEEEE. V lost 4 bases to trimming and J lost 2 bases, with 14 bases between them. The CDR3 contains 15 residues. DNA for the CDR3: TGTGCCAGCAGCACCCCGGGACTTTACACAGATACGCAGTATTTT. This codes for CASSTPGLYTDTQYF.

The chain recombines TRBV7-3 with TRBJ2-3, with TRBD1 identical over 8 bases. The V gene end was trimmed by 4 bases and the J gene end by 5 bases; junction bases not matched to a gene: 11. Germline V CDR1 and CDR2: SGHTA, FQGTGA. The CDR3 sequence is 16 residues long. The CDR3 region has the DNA TGTGCCAGCAGCTCGACAGGGGAGAGGGCTGTAGATACGCAGTATTTT. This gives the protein CASSSTGERAVDTQYF. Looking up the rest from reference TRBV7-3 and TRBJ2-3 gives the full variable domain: GAGVSQTPSNKVTEKGKYVELRCDPISGHTALYWYRQSLGQGPEFLIYFQGTGAADDSGLPNDRFFAVRPEGSVSTLKIQRTERGDSAVYLCASSSTGERAVDTQYFGPGTRLTVL.

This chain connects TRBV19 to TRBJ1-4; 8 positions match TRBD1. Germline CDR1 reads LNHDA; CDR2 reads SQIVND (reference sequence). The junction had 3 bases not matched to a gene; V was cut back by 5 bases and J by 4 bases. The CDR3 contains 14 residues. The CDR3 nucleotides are TGTGCCAGTAGTGGACAGGGCTTTAATGAAAAACTGTTTTTT. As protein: CASSGQGFNEKLFF.

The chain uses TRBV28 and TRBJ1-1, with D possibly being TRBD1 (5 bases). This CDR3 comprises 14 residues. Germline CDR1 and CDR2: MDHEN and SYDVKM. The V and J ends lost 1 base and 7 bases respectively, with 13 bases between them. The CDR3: CASSLFGRAGEAFF. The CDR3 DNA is TGTGCCAGCAGTTTATTCGGCAGGGCCGGTGAAGCTTTCTTT.

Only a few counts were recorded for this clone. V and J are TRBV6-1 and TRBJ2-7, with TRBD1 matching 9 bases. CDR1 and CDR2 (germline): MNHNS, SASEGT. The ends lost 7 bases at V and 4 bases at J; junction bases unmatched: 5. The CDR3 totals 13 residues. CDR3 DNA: TGTGCCAGCAACCGGGACAGGGAATACGAGCAGTACTTC. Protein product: CASNRDREYEQYF.

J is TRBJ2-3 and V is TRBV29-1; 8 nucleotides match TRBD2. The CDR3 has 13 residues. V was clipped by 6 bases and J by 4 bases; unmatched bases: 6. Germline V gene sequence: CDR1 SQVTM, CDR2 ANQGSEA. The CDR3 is CSVRRGGSDTQYF. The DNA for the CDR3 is TGCAGCGTGAGGCGCGGGGGGTCAGATACGCAGTATTTT.

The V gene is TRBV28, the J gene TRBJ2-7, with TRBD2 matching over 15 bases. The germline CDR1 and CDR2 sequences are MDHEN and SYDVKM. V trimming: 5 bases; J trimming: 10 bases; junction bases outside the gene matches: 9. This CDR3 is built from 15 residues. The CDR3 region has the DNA TGTGCCAGCAGTGGACTAGCGGGAGGGGCCGAGATTCAGTACTTC. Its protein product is CASSGLAGGAEIQYF.

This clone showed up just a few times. The CDR3: CASSQGFEAFF. The CDR3 DNA reads TGTGCCAGCAGCCAGGGGTTTGAAGCTTTCTTT. The chain combines TRBV11-2 with TRBJ1-1; the D gene is possibly TRBD1 (6 bases). This CDR3 has 11 amino acids. Germline V gene sequence: CDR1 SGHAT, CDR2 FQNNGV. The V end was cut by 5 bases, the J end by 7 bases, with 8 bases between. Based on the CDR3 plus reference TRBV11-2 and TRBJ1-1, the full variable domain is EAGVAQSPRYKIIEKRQSVAFWCNPISGHATLYWYQQILGQGPKLLIQFQNNGVVDDSQLPKDRFSAERLKGVDSTLKIQPAKLEDSAVYLCASSQGFEAFFGQGTRLTVV.

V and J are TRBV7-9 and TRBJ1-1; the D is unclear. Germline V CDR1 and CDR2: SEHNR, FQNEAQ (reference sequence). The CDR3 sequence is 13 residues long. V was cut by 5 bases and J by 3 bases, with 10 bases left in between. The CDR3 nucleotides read TGTGCCAGCAGCCTTCTCGGGGACACTGAAGCTTTCTTT. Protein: CASSLLGDTEAFF. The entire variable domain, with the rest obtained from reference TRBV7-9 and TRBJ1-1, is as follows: DTGVSQNPRHKITKRGQNVTFRCDPISEHNRLYWYRQTLGQGPEFLTYFQNEAQLEKSRLLSDRFSAERPKGSFSTLEIQRTEQGDSAMYLCASSLLGDTEAFFGQGTRLTVV.

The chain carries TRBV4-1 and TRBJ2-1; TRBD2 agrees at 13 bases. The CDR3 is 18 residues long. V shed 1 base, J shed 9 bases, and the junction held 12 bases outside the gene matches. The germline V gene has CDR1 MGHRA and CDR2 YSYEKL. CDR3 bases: TGCGCCAGCAGCCAAGGGGGCGCGCGGGGACTAGCGGGGTTTGAGCAGTTCTTC. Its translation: CASSQGGARGLAGFEQFF.

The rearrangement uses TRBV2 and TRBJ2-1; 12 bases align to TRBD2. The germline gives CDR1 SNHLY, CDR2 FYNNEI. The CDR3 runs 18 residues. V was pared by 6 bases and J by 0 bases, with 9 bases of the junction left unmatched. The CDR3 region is CASSWWTSGTSSYNEQFF. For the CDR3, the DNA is TGTGCCAGCAGCTGGTGGACTAGCGGGACAAGCTCCTACAATGAGCAGTTCTTC.

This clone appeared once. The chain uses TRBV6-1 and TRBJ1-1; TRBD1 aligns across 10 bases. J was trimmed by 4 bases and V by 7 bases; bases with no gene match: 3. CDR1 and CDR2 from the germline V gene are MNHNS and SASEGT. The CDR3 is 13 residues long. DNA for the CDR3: TGTGCCAGCACCCGACAGGGGGCCACTGAAGCTTTCTTT. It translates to CASTRQGATEAFF.

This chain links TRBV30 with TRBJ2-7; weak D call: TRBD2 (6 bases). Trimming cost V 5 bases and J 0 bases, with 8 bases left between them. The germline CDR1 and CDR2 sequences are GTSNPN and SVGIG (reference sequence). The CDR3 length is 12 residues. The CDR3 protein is CAWGGTSYEQYF. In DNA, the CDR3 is TGTGCCTGGGGGGGGACCTCCTACGAGCAGTACTTC.

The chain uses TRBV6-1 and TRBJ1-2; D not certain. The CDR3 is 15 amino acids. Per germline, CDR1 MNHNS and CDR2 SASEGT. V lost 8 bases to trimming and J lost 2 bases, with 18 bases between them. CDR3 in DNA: TGTGCCAGCCAAACCGGGAGACAAGAAAACTATGGCTACACCTTC. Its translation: CASQTGRQENYGYTF.

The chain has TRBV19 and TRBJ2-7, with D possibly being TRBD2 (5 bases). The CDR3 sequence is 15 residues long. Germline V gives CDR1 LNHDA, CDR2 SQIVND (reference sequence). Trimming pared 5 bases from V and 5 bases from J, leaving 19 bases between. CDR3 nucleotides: TGTGCCAGTAGTCTCAGGACTGGAGGACTCGACGAGCAGTACTTC. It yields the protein CASSLRTGGLDEQYF.